Below, one T cell receptor beta chain is given with its context. The target antigen is unknown. This entry is derived from a study of cytomegalovirus exposure and HLA in healthy donors. Overall study context: An early release of data contained 70 million to 95 million unique TCRs, which came from HLA-typed donors. Findings and limits, study-wide: Productive status was seen about 90% or about 30% of the time for most TCR beta V segments in an earlier analysis.

PCR employed 60 Vbeta and 13 Jbeta primers. Some clones are missing from TCRdb's copy, which holds only in-frame ones; the method was immunoSEQ multiplex PCR. The sample contains 150,000 to 200,000 clones, around 75% of which appear only once. The sequence was collected from a woman aged 45 to 65 in good health and CMV-seronegative. The specimen sequenced was PBMCs.

The CDR3 region is CASSFWGTSGGFSWFF. The CDR3 region has the DNA TGTGCCAGCAGCTTTTGGGGGACTAGCGGGGGGTTTTCTTGGTTCTTC. This chain links TRBV27 with TRBJ2-1; 15 bases map to TRBD2. The germline gives CDR1 MNHEY, CDR2 SMNVEV (reference sequence). The trim removed 6 bases at V and 15 bases at J, leaving 15 bases unmatched. The CDR3 sequence is 16 residues long.